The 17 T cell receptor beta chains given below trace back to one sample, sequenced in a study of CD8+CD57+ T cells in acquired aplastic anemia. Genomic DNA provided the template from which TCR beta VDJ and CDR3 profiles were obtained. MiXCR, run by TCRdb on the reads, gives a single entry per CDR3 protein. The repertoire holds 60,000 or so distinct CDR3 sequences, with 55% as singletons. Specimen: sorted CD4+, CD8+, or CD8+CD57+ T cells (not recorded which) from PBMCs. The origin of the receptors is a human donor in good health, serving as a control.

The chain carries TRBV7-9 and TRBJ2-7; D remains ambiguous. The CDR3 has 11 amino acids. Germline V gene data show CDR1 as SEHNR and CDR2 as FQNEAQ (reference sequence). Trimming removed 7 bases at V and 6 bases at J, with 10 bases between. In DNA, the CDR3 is TGTGCCAGCACTCCCATGGTCGAGCAGTACTTC. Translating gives CASTPMVEQYF.

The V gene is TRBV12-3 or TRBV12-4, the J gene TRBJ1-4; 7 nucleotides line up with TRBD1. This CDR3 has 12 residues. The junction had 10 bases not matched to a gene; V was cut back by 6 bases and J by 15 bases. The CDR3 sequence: CASSQGGKRVFF. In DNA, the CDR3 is TGTGCCAGCAGCCAGGGGGGCAAGAGGGTGTTTTTT.

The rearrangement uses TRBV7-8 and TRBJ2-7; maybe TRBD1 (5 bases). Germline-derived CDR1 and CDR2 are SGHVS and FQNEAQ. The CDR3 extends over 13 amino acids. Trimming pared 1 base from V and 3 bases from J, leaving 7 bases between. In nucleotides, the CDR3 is TGTGCCAGCAGCTTAGTAAGGGGCTACGAGCAGTACTTC. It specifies CASSLVRGYEQYF.

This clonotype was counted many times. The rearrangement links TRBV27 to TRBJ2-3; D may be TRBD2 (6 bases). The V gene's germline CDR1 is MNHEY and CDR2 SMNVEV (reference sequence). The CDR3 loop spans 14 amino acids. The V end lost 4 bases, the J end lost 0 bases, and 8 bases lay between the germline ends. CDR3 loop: CASSWGTSTDTQYF. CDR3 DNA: TGTGCCAGCAGTTGGGGGACTAGCACAGATACGCAGTATTTT.

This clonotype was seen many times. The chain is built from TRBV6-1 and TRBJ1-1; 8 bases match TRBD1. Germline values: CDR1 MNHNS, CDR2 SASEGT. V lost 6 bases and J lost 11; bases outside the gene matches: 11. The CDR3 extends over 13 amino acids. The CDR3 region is CASRPDRGERAFF. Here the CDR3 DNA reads TGTGCCAGCAGGCCCGACAGGGGTGAGCGGGCTTTCTTT.

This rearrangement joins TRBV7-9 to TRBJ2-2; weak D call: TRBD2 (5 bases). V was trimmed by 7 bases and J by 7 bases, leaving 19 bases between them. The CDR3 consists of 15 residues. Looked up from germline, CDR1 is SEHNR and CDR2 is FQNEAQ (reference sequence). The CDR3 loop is CASTQDGVRVGELFF. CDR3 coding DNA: TGTGCCAGCACCCAAGACGGGGTTAGAGTCGGGGAGCTGTTTTTT.

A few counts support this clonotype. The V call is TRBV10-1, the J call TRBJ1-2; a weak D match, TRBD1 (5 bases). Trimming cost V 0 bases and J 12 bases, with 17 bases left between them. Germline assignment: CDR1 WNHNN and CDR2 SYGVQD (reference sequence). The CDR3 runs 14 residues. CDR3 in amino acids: CASSESTGTNGNTF. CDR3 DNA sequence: TGCGCCAGCAGTGAGTCGACTGGGACCAATGGAAACACCTTC.

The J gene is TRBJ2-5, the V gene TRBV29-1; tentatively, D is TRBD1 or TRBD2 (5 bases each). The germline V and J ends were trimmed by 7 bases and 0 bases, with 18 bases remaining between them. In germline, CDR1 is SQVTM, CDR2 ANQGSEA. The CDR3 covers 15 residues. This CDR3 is CSGAIGTAYQETQYF. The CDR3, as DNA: TGCAGCGGGGCTATCGGGACGGCGTACCAAGAGACCCAGTACTTC.

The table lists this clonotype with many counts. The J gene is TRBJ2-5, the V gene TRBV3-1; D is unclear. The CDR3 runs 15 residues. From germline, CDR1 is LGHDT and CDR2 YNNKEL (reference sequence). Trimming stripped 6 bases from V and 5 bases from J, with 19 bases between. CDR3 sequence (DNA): TGTGCCAGCAGAGGACGCGACCTCCTCCGGGAGACCCAGTACTTC. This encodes CASRGRDLLRETQYF.

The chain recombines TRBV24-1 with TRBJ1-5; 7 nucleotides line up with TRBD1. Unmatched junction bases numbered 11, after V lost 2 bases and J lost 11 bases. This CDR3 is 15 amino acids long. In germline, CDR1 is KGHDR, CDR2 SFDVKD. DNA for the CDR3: TGTGCCACCAGTGATTCCCGGGACAGAAAAGAGACCCAGCATTTT. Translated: CATSDSRDRKETQHF.

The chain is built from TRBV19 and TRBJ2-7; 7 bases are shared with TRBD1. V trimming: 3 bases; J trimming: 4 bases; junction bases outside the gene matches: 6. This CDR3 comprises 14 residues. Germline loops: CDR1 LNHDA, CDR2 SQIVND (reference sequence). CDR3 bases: TGTGCCAGTAGTATCCGGACAGGTAGTTACGAGCAGTACTTC. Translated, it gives CASSIRTGSYEQYF.

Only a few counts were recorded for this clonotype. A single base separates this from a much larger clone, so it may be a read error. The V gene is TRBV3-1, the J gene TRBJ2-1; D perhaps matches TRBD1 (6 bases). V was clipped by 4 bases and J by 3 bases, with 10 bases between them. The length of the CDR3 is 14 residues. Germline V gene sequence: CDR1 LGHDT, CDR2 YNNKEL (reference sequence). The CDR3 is CASSRQTGYNEQFF. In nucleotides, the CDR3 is TGTGCCAGCAGCCGGCAGACAGGCTACAATGAGCAGTTCTTC.

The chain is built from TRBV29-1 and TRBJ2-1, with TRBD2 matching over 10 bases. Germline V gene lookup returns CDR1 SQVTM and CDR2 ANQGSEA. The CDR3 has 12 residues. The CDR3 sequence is CSASGRDNEQFF. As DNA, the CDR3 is TGCAGTGCTAGCGGGAGAGACAATGAGCAGTTCTTC.

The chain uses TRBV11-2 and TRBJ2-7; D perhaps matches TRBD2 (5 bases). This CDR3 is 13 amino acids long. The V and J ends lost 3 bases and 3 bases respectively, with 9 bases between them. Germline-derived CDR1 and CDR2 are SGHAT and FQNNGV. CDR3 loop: CASSFLGSYEQYV. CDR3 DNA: TGTGCCAGCAGCTTTCTGGGGAGCTACGAGCAGTACGTC.

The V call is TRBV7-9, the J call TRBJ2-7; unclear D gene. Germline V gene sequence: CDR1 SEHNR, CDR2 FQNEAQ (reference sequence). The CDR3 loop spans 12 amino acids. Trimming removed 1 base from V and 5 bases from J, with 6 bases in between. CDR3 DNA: TGTGCCAGCAGCTTAGACCGTGACGAGCAGTACTTC. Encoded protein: CASSLDRDEQYF. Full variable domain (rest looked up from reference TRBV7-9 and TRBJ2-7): DTGVSQNPRHKITKRGQNVTFRCDPISEHNRLYWYRQTLGQGPEFLTYFQNEAQLEKSRLLSDRFSAERPKGSFSTLEIQRTEQGDSAMYLCASSLDRDEQYFGPGTRLTVT.

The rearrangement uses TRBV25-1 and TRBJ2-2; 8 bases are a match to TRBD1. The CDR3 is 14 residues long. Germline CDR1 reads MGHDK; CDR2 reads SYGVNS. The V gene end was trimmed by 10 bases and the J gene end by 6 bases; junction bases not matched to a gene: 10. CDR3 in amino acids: CATKRTGFPGELFF. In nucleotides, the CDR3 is TGTGCCACCAAGAGGACAGGGTTTCCCGGGGAGCTGTTTTTT.

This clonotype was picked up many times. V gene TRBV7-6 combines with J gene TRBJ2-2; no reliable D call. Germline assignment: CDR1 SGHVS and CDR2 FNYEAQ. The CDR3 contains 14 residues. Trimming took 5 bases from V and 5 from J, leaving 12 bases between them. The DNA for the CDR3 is TGTGCCAGCAGCGCAGACCTACGGACCGGGGAGCTGTTTTTT. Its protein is CASSADLRTGELFF.